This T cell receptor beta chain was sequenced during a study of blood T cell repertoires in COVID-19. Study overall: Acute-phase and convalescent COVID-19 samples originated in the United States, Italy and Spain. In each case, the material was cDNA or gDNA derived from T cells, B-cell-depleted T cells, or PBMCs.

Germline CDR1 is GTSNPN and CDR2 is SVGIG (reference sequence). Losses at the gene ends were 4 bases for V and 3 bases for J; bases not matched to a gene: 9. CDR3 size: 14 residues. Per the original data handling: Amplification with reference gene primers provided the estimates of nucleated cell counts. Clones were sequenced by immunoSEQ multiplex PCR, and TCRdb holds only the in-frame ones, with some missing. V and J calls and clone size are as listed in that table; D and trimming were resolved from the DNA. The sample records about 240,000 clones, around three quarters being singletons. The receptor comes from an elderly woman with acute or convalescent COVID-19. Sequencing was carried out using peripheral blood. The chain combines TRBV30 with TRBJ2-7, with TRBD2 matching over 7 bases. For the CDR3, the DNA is TGTGCCTGGACACGAGCGGGACTGAACTACGAGCAGTACTTC. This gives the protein CAWTRAGLNYEQYF.